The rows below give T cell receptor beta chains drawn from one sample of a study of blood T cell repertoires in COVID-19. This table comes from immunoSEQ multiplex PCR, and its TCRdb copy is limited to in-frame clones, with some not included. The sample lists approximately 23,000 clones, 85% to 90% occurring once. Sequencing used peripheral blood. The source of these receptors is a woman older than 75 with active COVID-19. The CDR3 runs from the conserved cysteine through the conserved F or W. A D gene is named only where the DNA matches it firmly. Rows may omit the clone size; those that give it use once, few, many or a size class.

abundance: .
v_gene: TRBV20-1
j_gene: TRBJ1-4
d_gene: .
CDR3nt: TGCAGTGCTAGTAGGCAGGAAGGGGGAAAACTGTTTTTT
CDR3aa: CSASRQEGGKLFF

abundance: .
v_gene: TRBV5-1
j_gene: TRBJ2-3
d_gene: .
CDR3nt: TGCGCCAGCAGGTCTTTGGACTTTAGCACAGATACGCAGTATTTT
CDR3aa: CASRSLDFSTDTQYF

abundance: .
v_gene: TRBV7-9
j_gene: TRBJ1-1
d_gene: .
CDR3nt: TGTGCCAGCAGCTTAACCGACAGGCCCGCGACTGAAGCTTTCTTT
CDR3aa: CASSLTDRPATEAFF

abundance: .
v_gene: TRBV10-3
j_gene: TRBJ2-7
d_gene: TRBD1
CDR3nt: TGTGCCATCAGTGAAGCCGGGACAGACCCCTACGAGCAGTACTTC
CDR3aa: CAISEAGTDPYEQYF

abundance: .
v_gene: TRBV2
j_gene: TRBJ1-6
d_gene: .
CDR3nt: TGTGCCAGCAGTGGGGGTACGGGACAAAGCAATTCACCCCTCCACTTT
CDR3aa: CASSGGTGQSNSPLHF

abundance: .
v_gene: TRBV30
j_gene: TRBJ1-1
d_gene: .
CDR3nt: TGTGCCTGGAGTGTACATGGTGGGACAGAAGCTTTCTTT
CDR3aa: CAWSVHGGTEAFF

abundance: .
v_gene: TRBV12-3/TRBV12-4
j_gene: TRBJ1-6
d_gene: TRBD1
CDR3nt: TGTGCCAGCAAAAGGACAGGGGGTTCACCCCTCCACTTT
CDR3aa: CASKRTGGSPLHF

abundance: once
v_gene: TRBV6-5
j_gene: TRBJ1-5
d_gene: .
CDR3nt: TGTGCCAGCAATCCAACAGGGTCCAATCAGCCCCAGCATTTT
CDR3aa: CASNPTGSNQPQHF

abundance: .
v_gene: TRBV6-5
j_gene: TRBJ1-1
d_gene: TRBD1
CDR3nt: TGTGCCAGCAGTAAACTACAGGGGGCGGGTACTGAAGCTTTCTTT
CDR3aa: CASSKLQGAGTEAFF

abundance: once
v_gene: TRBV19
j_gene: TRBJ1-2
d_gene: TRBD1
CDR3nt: TGTGCCAGTAGTATAAGCTGGCAGGGGGCATTTGGCTACACCTTC
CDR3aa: CASSISWQGAFGYTF